Sequencing of this T cell receptor beta chain was carried out in a study of blood T cell repertoires in COVID-19 (TCRdb year 2020). About the study as a whole: Collaborator samples came from the United States, Italy and Spain and covered acute and convalescent phases of COVID-19. A freely available public database, intended as a resource for researchers studying the immune response to SARS-CoV-2, is where the repertoires were released. The material from the prospective study consisted of cDNA or gDNA derived from T cells, B-cell-depleted T cells, or PBMCs. Where available, HLA class I and class II types were taken from metadata supplied by the sample provider and were not determined by assay-based typing. Nearly every sample came with metadata listing a de-identified subject ID, COVID-19 status, age in years and sex. The samples were drawn from two sources: the first 160 participants of the ongoing ImmuneRACE study, and 1,254 subjects contributed by 6 global collaborators. Subjects who had been exposed to COVID-19, were actively infected with it, or had recovered from it provided the deeply sampled blood TCRbeta repertoires that made up the dataset.

TCRbeta CDR3 regions were amplified from genomic DNA by means of the immunoSEQ Assay, a bias-controlled multiplex PCR. The source study handled its data this way. Nucleated cell counts per sample were estimated from amplification of reference gene primers within the assay. To quantify the absolute abundance of each unique TCRbeta CDR3 rearrangement, sequence reads were collapsed and filtered. Productive Simpson clonality was computed per sample as the square root of Simpson's diversity index over productive rearrangements. TCRdb took over this immuneACCESS table, retaining in-frame rearrangements with V and J assigned. Such tables are incomplete; in checked studies, under half of the missing clones stem from an unresolved V gene, and the remainder is unexplained. V, J and clone size were drawn from that table, and D and trimming were deduced from the DNA. This sample gives 250,000 or so clones in total; over 65% of them show up just once. The ten largest clones take up approximately 3.2% of the sample.

V is cut back by 4 bases and J by 3 bases, with 6 bases in the junction unmatched. From the cysteine through the phenylalanine, the CDR3 covers 14 amino acids. CDR3 DNA is the only sequence kept; it has 42 bases, read in frame from the first base. Taken from the germline V gene, the CDR1 and CDR2 loops are SGHVS and FQNEAQ. Overall study outcomes, separate from this receptor: How much clinical and demographic metadata was included differed by source and by participant, and the metadata was provided uncurated.

The collaborating institutions used their own protocols to collect whole blood in K2EDTA tubes. For TCRbeta analysis, collaborator samples were shipped as frozen whole blood, as isolated PBMCs, or as DNA extracted from either sample type. Concerning this clone itself: Its specific antigen is unknown. Nothing much larger sits one base from this clone, and base qualities are not available.

This TCR derives from a woman aged 80 or older with acute or convalescent COVID-19. The chain joins TRBV7-8 to TRBJ2-7, with 7 bases in between that match TRBD1. Sequenced sample: peripheral blood. The sequence in DNA is TGTGCCAGCAGCTCTAGGGGGACAGTCTACGAGCAGTACTTC. It translates to CASSSRGTVYEQYF.